This TCR beta chain originates from a study of blood T cell repertoires in COVID-19. Study at large: The United States, Italy and Spain provided the acute and convalescent COVID-19 samples. PBMCs, B-cell-depleted T cells, or T cells provided the cDNA or gDNA that made up the material.

Germline lookup yields CDR1 ENHRY and CDR2 SYGVKD. Trimming pared 11 bases from V and 6 bases from J, leaving 23 bases between. CDR3 length equals 14 residues. Original methodology: For nucleated cells, counts were estimated from reference gene primer amplification. TCRdb's copy holds only in-frame clones and misses some; the assay was immunoSEQ multiplex PCR. The V and J calls and the clone size are those of that table, but D and trimming were determined from the DNA. The top ten hold more than 5% of the sample, which has about 190,000 clones, 70% to 85% seen once. This TCR derives from a woman aged 25 to 39 with acute or convalescent COVID-19. The sequenced material came from peripheral blood. This sequence joins TRBV10-3 and TRBJ2-7; tentative D call: TRBD1 (6 bases). The CDR3 DNA is TGTGCCTCCAGGGGATCGGCAGGGGAGTCCGAGCAGTACTTC. Translating gives CASRGSAGESEQYF.